This TCR beta chain was recovered during a study of blood T cell repertoires in COVID-19 (dated by TCRdb to about 2020). Context from the whole study: The collaborator samples originated in the United States, Italy and Spain and spanned the acute and convalescent phases of COVID-19. The material from the prospective study consisted of cDNA or gDNA derived from T cells, B-cell-depleted T cells, or PBMCs. The dataset comprised deeply sampled blood TCRbeta repertoires from subjects exposed to, actively infected with, or recovered from COVID-19. The repertoires were released in a freely available public database intended as a resource for research on the immune response to SARS-CoV-2. The samples were drawn from the first 160 participants of the ongoing ImmuneRACE study and from some 1,300 subjects provided by 6 global collaborators. Sample metadata almost always included a de-identified subject ID, COVID-19 status, age in years and sex. Where HLA class I and class II types were available, the types were taken from metadata supplied by the sample provider, not from assay-based typing.

Each collaborating institution followed its own protocols to collect whole blood in K2EDTA tubes. For TCRbeta analysis, collaborators shipped samples as frozen whole blood, isolated PBMCs, or DNA extracted from either of those sample types. At the junction V is shortened by 1 base and J by 5 bases; bases outside the gene matches: 3. The CDR3 spans 15 residues, from the cysteine through the phenylalanine. The CDR3 DNA has 45 bases and is translated from base 1. CDR1 LNHDA and CDR2 SQIVND are derived from the germline V gene (reference sequence). Overall study results and their limits: How much clinical and demographic metadata was included differed by source and by participant, and the metadata was provided uncurated.

This clone was detected only a few times. It has no known antigen specificity. No clone much larger than this one lies a single base away; base qualities are absent. TCRbeta CDR3 regions were amplified from genomic DNA using the immunoSEQ Assay, a bias-controlled multiplex PCR. In the paper's pipeline: Nucleated cell counts per sample were estimated from amplification of reference gene primers within the assay. Sequence reads were collapsed and filtered to measure the absolute abundance of every unique TCRbeta CDR3 rearrangement. For each sample, productive Simpson clonality was calculated as the square root of Simpson's diversity index across productive rearrangements. TCRdb provides this immuneACCESS table in a form limited to in-frame rearrangements. Some clones are lacking; in checked studies, under half of them reflect an unresolved V gene, and why the rest are absent is not known. V, J and clone size derive from that table, while D and trimming were established from the DNA sequence. This sample holds tens of thousands of clones; about 80% were observed only once. 25% to 30% of the sample belongs to the ten largest clones.

This sequence uses TRBV19 and TRBJ1-5, with 9 central nucleotides matching TRBD1. This clonotype was obtained from a human donor in a cohort sampled during active COVID-19. Sequencing was carried out using peripheral blood. The sequenced DNA: TGTGCCAGTAGTATAGTGGGACAGGGCTATCAGCCCCAGCATTTT. Translated, this gives CASSIVGQGYQPQHF.